The 27 T cell receptor beta chains presented below share a single source sample, sequenced in a study of control samples from healthy donors and cancer patients. TCRdb keeps only in-frame clones here, not all; method: immunoSEQ multiplex PCR. The sample yields 110,000 to 150,000 clones, 85% to 95% seen once. The sequenced material came from PBMCs. The source is a man aged 55 to 70 with colorectal cancer.

The genes are TRBV2 and TRBJ1-5; a weak D match, TRBD1 (6 bases). The germline V gene encodes CDR1 SNHLY and CDR2 FYNNEI. The germline V and J ends were trimmed by 2 bases and 4 bases, with 12 bases remaining between them. The CDR3 length is 15 residues. The CDR3 loop reads CASSESGAGNQPQHF. In nucleotides, the CDR3 is TGTGCCAGCAGTGAATCAGGGGCAGGAAATCAGCCCCAGCATTTT.

V and J are TRBV25-1 and TRBJ1-6; unclear D gene. Germline V gene lookup returns CDR1 MGHDK and CDR2 SYGVNS. The CDR3 extends over 13 amino acids. The V end was cut by 4 bases, the J end by 7 bases, with 8 bases between. The DNA for the CDR3 is TGTGCCAGCAGTGTTTTGGGGAATTCACCCCTCCACTTT. Translating gives CASSVLGNSPLHF.

The gene calls are TRBV27 and TRBJ2-7, with no clear D. CDR1 MNHEY and CDR2 SMNVEV come from the germline V gene (reference sequence). Trimming removed 1 base from V and 5 bases from J, with 12 bases in between. CDR3 size: 14 residues. CDR3 sequence: CASSLLTGIHEQYF. In nucleotides, the CDR3 is TGTGCCAGCAGTTTATTAACCGGAATCCACGAGCAGTACTTC.

The chain employs TRBV3-1 (or the pseudogene TRBV3-2) and TRBJ1-2, with D perhaps matching TRBD1 (5 bases). The germline V gene encodes CDR1 LGHDT and CDR2 YNNKEL (reference sequence). V dropped 6 bases and J dropped 7 bases, with 15 bases sitting between them. CDR3 length: 13 residues. The CDR3 DNA sequence: TGTGCCAGCAGTTCCCAGGGAGGGCTTGGCTACACCTTC. Translation gives CASSSQGGLGYTF.

As DNA, the CDR3 is TGTGCTAGTGGTTTCGGGACAGCAAGTTCCTACGAGCAGTACTTC. Translating gives CASGFGTASSYEQYF. V usage is TRBV12-5 and J usage is TRBJ2-7; TRBD1 matches at 7 bases. This CDR3 has 15 residues. The V gene end was trimmed by 3 bases and the J gene end by 1 base; junction bases not matched to a gene: 6. Germline loops: CDR1 LGHNT, CDR2 FRNRAP. The whole variable domain, filled in from reference TRBV12-5 and TRBJ2-7, reads DARVTQTPRHKVTEMGQEVTMRCQPILGHNTVFWYRQTMMQGLELLAYFRNRAPLDDSGMPKDRFSAEMPDATLATLKIQPSEPRDSAVYFCASGFGTASSYEQYFGPGTRLTVT.

The rearrangement uses TRBV5-6 and TRBJ1-5, with D unresolved. Between the trimmed V and J ends, which lost 0 bases and 5 bases, there was a span of 6 bases. CDR3 length equals 13 residues. CDR1 is SGHDT, CDR2 YYEEEE, per germline. Here the CDR3 DNA reads TGTGCCAGCAGCTTGGCGCCTGATCAGCCCCAGCATTTT. It yields the protein CASSLAPDQPQHF. Full variable domain (rest looked up from reference TRBV5-6 and TRBJ1-5): DAGVTQSPTHLIKTRGQQVTLRCSPKSGHDTVSWYQQALGQGPQFIFQYYEEEERQRGNFPDRFSGHQFPNYSSELNVNALLLGDSALYLCASSLAPDQPQHFGDGTRLSIL.

V is TRBV3-1 (or the pseudogene TRBV3-2) and J is TRBJ1-1; weak D call: TRBD1 (5 bases). The germline CDR1 and CDR2 sequences are LGHDT and YNNKEL (reference sequence). CDR3 size: 16 residues. The V end was cut by 0 bases, the J end by 0 bases, with 11 bases between. DNA of the CDR3: TGTGCCAGCAGCCAAGATCGGGGCAGGGTGAACACTGAAGCTTTCTTT. Translated: CASSQDRGRVNTEAFF.

The rearrangement uses TRBV7-9 and TRBJ2-7, with D possibly being TRBD1 or TRBD2 (5 bases each). CDR3 length equals 15 residues. The V gene's germline CDR1 is SEHNR and CDR2 FQNEAQ (reference sequence). Trimming shortened V by 1 base and J by 2 bases, and 12 bases separated the two germline ends. In nucleotides, the CDR3 is TGTGCCAGCAGCTTAGAGTCCGGGGCCCCCTACGAGCAGTACTTC. Translating gives CASSLESGAPYEQYF.

This clone was observed a single time. V usage is TRBV7-2 and J usage is TRBJ2-1; 7 positions agree with TRBD2. Germline CDR1 SGHTA, CDR2 FQGNSA. The CDR3 loop spans 14 amino acids. The ends lost 4 bases at V and 10 bases at J; junction bases unmatched: 10. In DNA form, the CDR3 reads TGTGCCAGCAGCTACGGGGGGAGCAGGTACGAGCAGTTCTTC. Translated, it gives CASSYGGSRYEQFF.

This chain connects TRBV6-6 to TRBJ1-5, with D unclear. Germline CDR1 is MNHNY and CDR2 is SVGAGI (reference sequence). With 10 bases removed from V and 2 bases from J, the gap between germline ends came to 15 bases. The CDR3 totals 14 residues. The CDR3 spells CATEDRTGNQPQHF. CDR3 nucleotides: TGTGCCACCGAGGATCGGACGGGCAATCAGCCCCAGCATTTT.

CDR3 in amino acids: CASSSDRVKAFF. The CDR3 DNA sequence: TGTGCCAGCAGCAGCGACAGGGTGAAAGCTTTCTTT. V is TRBV12-3 or TRBV12-4 and J is TRBJ1-1, with 7 bases lining up with TRBD1. The CDR3 length is 12 residues. Unmatched junction bases numbered 7, after V lost 6 bases and J lost 9 bases.

The V and J genes are TRBV6-2 or TRBV6-3 and TRBJ2-5; 7 bases are a match to TRBD2. The CDR3 extends over 13 amino acids. CDR1 and CDR2 from the germline V gene are MNHEY and SVGEGT. V dropped 1 base and J dropped 5; count of bases not matched to a gene: 1. CDR3 sequence reads: CASSYYGRETQYF. The DNA for the CDR3 is TGTGCCAGCAGTTACTACGGGAGGGAGACCCAGTACTTC.

The chain uses TRBV19 and TRBJ2-7; 7 bases match TRBD1. This CDR3 spans 17 amino acids. Germline V CDR1 and CDR2: LNHDA, SQIVND (reference sequence). V was clipped by 1 base and J by 4 bases; unmatched bases: 13. The CDR3 DNA sequence: TGTGCCAGTAGTATAGCCTTCTGGAACAGGGGAGTTTACGAGCAGTACTTC. Translated: CASSIAFWNRGVYEQYF.

The CDR3 sequence is CASSLEDRGNDEQFF. In DNA form, the CDR3 reads TGTGCCAGCAGCTTGGAAGACAGGGGGAACGATGAGCAGTTCTTC. The V call is TRBV5-6, the J call TRBJ2-1; 9 nucleotides align to TRBD1. Germline V gene sequence: CDR1 SGHDT, CDR2 YYEEEE. The V and J ends lost 0 bases and 8 bases, in that order; junction bases with no gene match: 6. CDR3 length: 15 amino acids.

The chain is built from TRBV6-5 and TRBJ2-5, with D possibly being TRBD1 (8 bases). The V end lost 6 bases, the J end lost 5 bases, and 16 bases lay between the germline ends. The germline V gene has CDR1 MNHEY and CDR2 SVGAGI. This CDR3 is 14 amino acids long. CDR3 protein: CASSQTGGEETQYF. CDR3 sequence (DNA): TGTGCCAGCAGCCAAACAGGGGGGGAGGAGACCCAGTACTTC.

This chain joins TRBV6-5 and TRBJ1-5; D is unresolved. V was pared by 3 bases and J by 9 bases, with 12 bases between. The CDR3 extends over 13 amino acids. The germline V gene encodes CDR1 MNHEY and CDR2 SVGAGI. The DNA of the CDR3 is TGTGCCAGCAGTTATGGGCCCCAGGTGCCCCAGCATTTT. Its translation is CASSYGPQVPQHF.

The genes are TRBV2 and TRBJ2-3, with 12 bases matching TRBD1. The germline V gene encodes CDR1 SNHLY and CDR2 FYNNEI. V lost 6 bases, J lost 6 bases, and 10 bases stayed unmatched. This CDR3 spans 16 amino acids. The CDR3 DNA reads TGTGCCAGCAGGACGGGACAGGGGGCCCCGGCCGATACGCAGTATTTT. The encoded protein is CASRTGQGAPADTQYF. Full variable domain (rest looked up from reference TRBV2 and TRBJ2-3): EPEVTQTPSHQVTQMGQEVILRCVPISNHLYFYWYRQILGQKVEFLVSFYNNEISEKSEIFDDQFSVERPDGSNFTLKIRSTKLEDSAMYFCASRTGQGAPADTQYFGPGTRLTVL.

The genes are TRBV5-1 and TRBJ1-6; a possible D gene is TRBD1 (5 bases). CDR3 size: 18 residues. Trimming removed 4 bases from V and 6 bases from J, with 23 bases in between. Per the germline V gene, CDR1 is SGHRS and CDR2 is YFSETQ. CDR3 DNA: TGCGCCAGCAGCCCCCGAGACAGAGTGTCTGATCCTAATTCACCCCTCCACTTT. It yields the protein CASSPRDRVSDPNSPLHF.

This clone was seen more than once but under ten times. The chain joins TRBV19 to TRBJ1-1; TRBD1 matches at 8 bases. This CDR3 has 13 amino acids. The J segment lost 4 bases and the V segment lost 9 bases, leaving 7 bases of the junction unmatched. CDR1 and CDR2 (germline): LNHDA, SQIVND (reference sequence). The CDR3 DNA sequence: TGTGCCAGCTCCTCAGGGGGCGGCACTGAAGCTTTCTTT. This encodes CASSSGGGTEAFF.

DNA of the CDR3: TGTGCCAGCAGTCTTGGACATTCCGGGGCCAACGTCCTGACTTTC. It encodes CASSLGHSGANVLTF. The chain has TRBV3-1 (or the pseudogene TRBV3-2) and TRBJ2-6; possibly TRBD1 for D (5 bases). The CDR3 covers 15 residues. Trimming pared 6 bases from V and 4 bases from J, leaving 13 bases between. Germline CDR1 reads LGHDT; CDR2 reads YNNKEL (reference sequence).

The V gene is TRBV10-2, the J gene TRBJ1-5; possibly TRBD1 for D (6 bases). Germline CDR1 is WSHSY and CDR2 is SAAADI. This CDR3 contains 16 residues. V dropped 3 bases and J dropped 7 bases, with 19 bases sitting between them. The CDR3 DNA follows: TGCGCCAGCAGTGACTGGGGGGCCTTGAGTAGGCAGCCCCAGCATTTT. Protein product: CASSDWGALSRQPQHF.

Here the CDR3 DNA reads TGTGCCAGCACCTCTAATCAGGGGTTAGAGCAGTACTTC. This sequence encodes CASTSNQGLEQYF. V usage is TRBV12-3 or TRBV12-4 and J usage is TRBJ2-7; D perhaps matches TRBD1 (6 bases). The V end lost 7 bases, the J end lost 7 bases, and 17 bases lay between the germline ends. This CDR3 has 13 residues.

This chain joins TRBV5-4 and TRBJ1-1, with D hard to call. V shed 4 bases and J shed 1 base, with 8 bases lying between them. Germline V gene sequence: CDR1 SGHNT, CDR2 YYREEE (reference sequence). The CDR3 sequence is 13 residues long. The CDR3 nucleotides read TGTGCCAGCAGCCCCGGGGAGAACACTGAAGCTTTCTTT. It codes for CASSPGENTEAFF.

This chain links TRBV27 with TRBJ1-6; D is possibly TRBD1 (5 bases). Germline V gene lookup returns CDR1 MNHEY and CDR2 SMNVEV (reference sequence). Trimming took off 3 bases at V and 7 bases at J, with 10 bases between the two ends. The CDR3 runs to 14 residues. CDR3 in amino acids: CASSLAGWNSPLHF. Written as DNA, the CDR3 is TGTGCCAGCAGTTTGGCAGGGTGGAATTCACCCCTCCACTTT.

The CDR3 bases are TGTGCCAGCAGCGTAGGTCTGGATCAGCCCCAGCATTTT. It encodes CASSVGLDQPQHF. The chain is built from TRBV9 and TRBJ1-5, with D unclear. There are 13 residues in the CDR3. Germline CDR1 and CDR2: SGDLS and YYNGEE. Trimming stripped 0 bases from V and 5 bases from J, with 6 bases between.

As to this clone: Additional DNA sequences in this sample encode the identical CDR3. The rearrangement links TRBV27 to TRBJ2-3; 8 bases are a match to TRBD2. In germline, CDR1 is MNHEY, CDR2 SMNVEV (reference sequence). The CDR3 has 15 residues. V gave up 1 base and J gave up 4 bases; unmatched junction bases: 4. CDR3 coding DNA: TGTGCCAGCAGTTTATGGAGCGGGGGCTCAGATACGCAGTATTTT. It translates to CASSLWSGGSDTQYF.

This chain links TRBV19 with TRBJ2-2; D remains ambiguous. This CDR3 comprises 13 residues. Between the trimmed V and J ends, which lost 4 bases and 5 bases, there was a span of 8 bases. Germline values: CDR1 LNHDA, CDR2 SQIVND (reference sequence). The CDR3 region has the DNA TGTGCCAGTAGTACGACCAGGACCGGGGAGCTGTTTTTT. Translating gives CASSTTRTGELFF.